The present T cell receptor (beta chain) was sequenced within a study of blood T cell repertoires in COVID-19 (dated by TCRdb to the early 2020s). In terms of the full investigation: The collaborator samples originated in the United States, Italy and Spain and spanned the acute and convalescent phases of COVID-19. The material from the prospective study consisted of cDNA or gDNA derived from T cells, B-cell-depleted T cells, or PBMCs. Subjects who had been exposed to COVID-19, were actively infected with it, or had recovered from it provided the deeply sampled blood TCRbeta repertoires that made up the dataset. A freely available public database, intended as a resource for researchers studying the immune response to SARS-CoV-2, is where the repertoires were released. The samples were drawn from two sources: the first 160 participants of the ongoing ImmuneRACE study, and 1,254 subjects contributed by 6 global collaborators. Nearly every sample came with metadata listing a de-identified subject ID, COVID-19 status, age in years and sex. HLA class I and class II types, where available, came from metadata supplied by the sample provider rather than from assay-based typing.

The immunoSEQ Assay, a bias-controlled multiplex PCR, was used to amplify TCRbeta CDR3 regions from genomic DNA. From the authors' description of their analysis: Nucleated cell counts per sample were estimated from amplification of reference gene primers within the assay. To quantify the absolute abundance of each unique TCRbeta CDR3 rearrangement, sequence reads were collapsed and filtered. For each sample, productive Simpson clonality was calculated as the square root of Simpson's diversity index across productive rearrangements. TCRdb took over this immuneACCESS table, retaining in-frame rearrangements with V and J assigned. Such tables are incomplete; in checked studies, under half of the missing clones stem from an unresolved V gene, and the remainder is unexplained. Clone size and V and J calls were adopted from that table, with D and trimming inferred from the DNA. The sample contains fewer than 200,000 clones, under 85% of them found a single time. The ten largest make up approximately 1.3% of the sample.

Based on the germline V gene, the CDR1 and CDR2 sequences are SGHAT and FQNNGV. Germline trimming amounts to 0 bases on V and 12 bases on J, with 11 as the count of junction bases outside the gene matches. The CDR3 runs 15 amino acids, cysteine and phenylalanine included. The kept DNA is CDR3 alone, 45 bases in frame from the first base. Overall study results and their limits: Clinical and demographic metadata were provided uncurated, with the amount varying by source and participant.

Turning to this clone: No antigen is known for it. One base away there is no much larger clone; base qualities are not given.

A second Seattle source provided samples from volunteer blood donors who had recovered from COVID-19. The collaborating institutions used their own protocols to collect whole blood in K2EDTA tubes. For TCRbeta analysis, collaborators shipped samples in one of three forms: frozen whole blood, isolated PBMCs, or DNA extracted from either of those sample types. Source material: peripheral blood. The receptor's source is a man aged 55 to 70 who had recovered from COVID-19. The chain uses TRBV11-2 and TRBJ2-1; 7 bases in the middle match TRBD2. The DNA is as follows: TGTGCCAGCAGCTTAGACGCGGGGGTTAGGGTAGGGCAGTTCTTC. The encoded protein is CASSLDAGVRVGQFF.